The T cell receptor beta chain under discussion was sequenced for a study of vaccination effects on CD4 cells after COVID-19. Profiling relied on immunoSEQ multiplex PCR, and the TCRdb table lists in-frame clones only, not all of them. Of tens of thousands of clones in the sample, 73% were seen once. Under the ViraFEST assay, PBMC were stimulated with viral peptide pools so that antigen-specific CD4+ T cells expanded. Sequencing was performed afterwards. Isolating CD4+ T cells followed more than eight days of culture. Sometime from March through December 2020, the person acquired a SARS-CoV-2 infection that PCR confirmed. Germline loops: CDR1 LGHNA, CDR2 YSLEER. The V end lost 0 bases, the J end lost 6 bases, and 9 bases lay between the germline ends. This CDR3 is built from 13 residues. As to this clone: Its target is not known.

This chain joins TRBV4-3 and TRBJ2-7; D is uncertain. Sample: CD4+ T cells from PBMCs cultured with a peptide pool, taken before COVID-19 vaccination. This TCR was recovered from a human donor who had a prior SARS-CoV-2 infection. The CDR3 nucleotides are TGCGCCAGCAGCCAAGATAGAGCGCTCGAGCAGTACTTC. Its protein product is CASSQDRALEQYF.